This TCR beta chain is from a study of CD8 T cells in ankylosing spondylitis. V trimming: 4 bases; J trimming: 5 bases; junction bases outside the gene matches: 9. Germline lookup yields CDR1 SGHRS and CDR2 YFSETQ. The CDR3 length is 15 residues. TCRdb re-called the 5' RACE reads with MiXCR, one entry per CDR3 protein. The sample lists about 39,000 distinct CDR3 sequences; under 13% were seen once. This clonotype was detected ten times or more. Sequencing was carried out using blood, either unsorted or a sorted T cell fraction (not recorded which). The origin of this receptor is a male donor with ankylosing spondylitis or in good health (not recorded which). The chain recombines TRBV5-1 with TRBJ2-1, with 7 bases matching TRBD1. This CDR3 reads CASSDRVGAHNEQFF. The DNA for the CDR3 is TGCGCCAGCAGCGACAGGGTGGGGGCCCACAATGAGCAGTTCTTC. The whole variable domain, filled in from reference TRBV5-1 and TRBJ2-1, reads KAGVTQTPRYLIKTRGQQVTLSCSPISGHRSVSWYQQTPGQGLQFLFEYFSETQRNKGNFPGRFSGRQFSNSRSEMNVSTLELGDSALYLCASSDRVGAHNEQFFGPGTRLTVL.